This TCR beta chain derives from a study of brain T cells in children with intractable seizures. The CDR3 covers 13 residues. In germline, CDR1 is SGDLS, CDR2 YYNGEE. Trimming left V 4 bases short and J 4 bases short, with 10 bases between. Regarding time point: blood from clinic visit 5 months post-surgery; TSC patient then seizure free. The assay was immunoSEQ multiplex PCR, and TCRdb's table has in-frame clones only and misses some. The sample has about 350,000 clones, over 90% seen once; the top ten hold 5% to 7%. The source is a boy younger than two with tuberous sclerosis and intractable seizures. The chain carries TRBV9 and TRBJ2-3; D perhaps matches TRBD2 (6 bases). The material sequenced was peripheral blood, taken roughly 5 months after surgery. The CDR3 coding sequence is TGTGCCAGCAGCTCGGGACTTCCAGATACGCAGTATTTT. Translation gives CASSSGLPDTQYF.